This passage covers 27 T cell receptor beta chains from one sample sequenced in a study of T and B cells in COVID-19 patients. Multiplex PCR with BIOMED2 TRB-A/B primer pools amplified TRB rearrangements. TCRdb re-called the multiplex PCR reads with MiXCR, one entry per CDR3 protein. This sample has around 8,700 distinct CDR3 sequences, with roughly two fifths found just once. Blood genomic DNA input for TRB amplification was about 240-500 ng. The sequencing input was blood. The source of these receptors is a human donor with active COVID-19.

The chain is built from TRBV7-2 and TRBJ2-7; 10 bases fit TRBD2. CDR3 size: 15 residues. CDR1 and CDR2 (germline): SGHTA, FQGNSA. V lost 8 bases and J lost 6; bases outside the gene matches: 13. The CDR3 here is CASFDGLAGVSEQYF. For the CDR3, the DNA is TGTGCCAGCTTCGACGGGCTAGCGGGAGTTTCCGAGCAGTACTTC.

This chain connects TRBV5-6 to TRBJ2-7, with D possibly being TRBD2 (6 bases). Trimming removed 6 bases from V and 9 bases from J, with 22 bases in between. CDR3 length: 14 amino acids. Germline V lookup: CDR1 SGHDT, CDR2 YYEEEE. CDR3 sequence: CASTEGTLYGGQYF. The CDR3 DNA reads as TGTGCCAGCACCGAGGGGACTCTGTACGGGGGGCAGTACTTC.

Worth noting for this clonotype: Given a much more abundant clone one base away, this may be a read error. The gene calls are TRBV29-1 and TRBJ2-7, with TRBD2 as a possible D gene (6 bases). The length of the CDR3 is 13 residues. Germline V lookup: CDR1 SQVTM, CDR2 ANQGSEA. The V end was cut by 5 bases, the J end by 3 bases, with 14 bases between. The CDR3 nucleotides are TGCAGCGTTTACCGGGACTGCTTCTACGAGCAGTACTTC. It specifies CSVYRDCFYEQYF.

This chain uses TRBV12-3 or TRBV12-4 with TRBJ1-1; 8 positions match TRBD1. The CDR3 extends over 14 amino acids. Trimming at V came to 7 bases and at J to 0 bases, leaving 4 bases not matched to a gene. In DNA, the CDR3 is TGTGCCAGCAAACAGGGGGGCCTGAACACTGAAGCTTTCTTT. Protein sequence: CASKQGGLNTEAFF.

This clonotype was recorded a few times. The rearrangement uses TRBV27 and TRBJ2-1, with TRBD2 identical over 11 bases. V lost 4 bases and J lost 5; bases outside the gene matches: 19. CDR3 length: 20 residues. Per germline, CDR1 MNHEY and CDR2 SMNVEV (reference sequence). CDR3 in DNA: TGTGCCAGCAGTTCCTACCGACTAGCGGGATCGATAACCCACAACAATGAGCAGTTCTTC. The encoded protein is CASSSYRLAGSITHNNEQFF.

This clonotype has just a few counts. The chain is built from TRBV18 and TRBJ1-1; D is ambiguous. This CDR3 is built from 16 residues. Trimming took 2 bases from V and 0 from J, leaving 13 bases between them. Germline V CDR1 and CDR2: KGHSH, LQKENI. The CDR3 nucleotides are TGTGCCAGCTCACCAGGTCCCACGGCCTTGAACACTGAAGCTTTCTTT. Amino acid sequence: CASSPGPTALNTEAFF. The variable domain in full, completed from reference TRBV18 and TRBJ1-1, reads NAGVMQNPRHLVRRRGQEARLRCSPMKGHSHVYWYRQLPEEGLKFMVYLQKENIIDESGMPKERFSAEFPKEGPSILRIQQVVRGDSAAYFCASSPGPTALNTEAFFGQGTRLTVV.

The chain couples TRBV7-6 to TRBJ2-1; D is possibly TRBD2 (5 bases). Trimming cost V 3 bases and J 6 bases, with 6 bases left between them. CDR3 size: 12 residues. Looked up from germline, CDR1 is SGHVS and CDR2 is FNYEAQ. CDR3 in amino acids: CASSFGLNEQFF. In DNA, the CDR3 is TGTGCCAGCAGCTTCGGACTCAATGAGCAGTTCTTC.

The J gene is TRBJ2-5, the V gene TRBV20-1; 8 positions agree with TRBD2. The CDR3 consists of 13 residues. The J segment lost 4 bases and the V segment lost 6 bases, leaving 7 bases of the junction unmatched. CDR1 DFQATT and CDR2 SNEGSKA come from the germline V gene (reference sequence). CDR3 nucleotides: TGCAGTGCCAGCCCCGGGGGGGGAGAGACCCAGTACTTC. It specifies CSASPGGGETQYF.

The chain recombines TRBV11-3 with TRBJ1-5; no clear D gene. This CDR3 is built from 13 residues. Trimming stripped 1 base from V and 8 bases from J, with 9 bases between. CDR1 SGHNT and CDR2 YENEEA come from the germline V gene. The CDR3 bases are TGTGCCAGCAGCTTAGGGCGGGAAAAGCCCCAGCATTTT. Translated: CASSLGREKPQHF. Full variable domain (missing parts from reference TRBV11-3 and TRBJ1-5): EAGVVQSPRYKIIEKKQPVAFWCNPISGHNTLYWYLQNLGQGPELLIRYENEEAVDDSQLPKDRFSAERLKGVDSTLKIQPAELGDSAVYLCASSLGREKPQHFGDGTRLSIL.

This clonotype was seen only a few times. The rearrangement links TRBV6-2 or TRBV6-3 to TRBJ1-5; 9 nucleotides align to TRBD1. CDR3 size: 14 residues. Germline-derived CDR1 and CDR2 are MNHEY and SVGEGT. The ends lost 4 bases at V and 9 bases at J; junction bases unmatched: 7. The CDR3 protein is CASSSTGGVRPQHF. The CDR3 bases are TGTGCCAGCAGTTCGACAGGGGGAGTTAGGCCCCAGCATTTT.

The rearrangement links TRBV6-5 to TRBJ2-3; TRBD2 agrees at 9 bases. The V and J ends lost 1 base and 3 bases, in that order; junction bases with no gene match: 2. Germline V CDR1 and CDR2: MNHEY, SVGAGI. The CDR3 consists of 15 residues. The chain's CDR3 is CASSYFSGGTDTQYF. CDR3 sequence (DNA): TGTGCCAGCAGTTACTTTAGCGGGGGAACAGATACGCAGTATTTT.

CDR3 protein: CASSPTGPGGQFF. The CDR3 coding sequence is TGTGCCAGCAGCCCGACCGGCCCTGGAGGGCAGTTCTTC. V is TRBV5-6 and J is TRBJ2-1; D possibly corresponds to TRBD2 (5 bases). V lost 4 bases, J lost 12 bases, and 17 bases lay in between. The germline V gene has CDR1 SGHDT and CDR2 YYEEEE. This CDR3 has 13 residues.

The chain is built from TRBV15 and TRBJ2-3; a weak D match, TRBD1 (5 bases). Between the trimmed V and J ends, which lost 3 bases and 0 bases, there was a span of 10 bases. CDR1 LNHNV and CDR2 YYDKDF come from the germline V gene (reference sequence). The CDR3 totals 15 residues. The DNA of the CDR3 is TGTGCCACCAGCAGTTTCAGGGTGAGCACAGATACGCAGTATTTT. Its translation is CATSSFRVSTDTQYF.

This chain links TRBV19 with TRBJ1-3; D gene unclear. V was trimmed by 3 bases and J by 0 bases, leaving 9 bases between them. Germline lookup yields CDR1 LNHDA and CDR2 SQIVND (reference sequence). The CDR3 covers 15 residues. CDR3 DNA sequence: TGTGCCAGTAGTATTGACGGAAGCTCTGGAAACACCATATATTTT. Translation gives CASSIDGSSGNTIYF.

The V and J genes are TRBV6-5 and TRBJ1-1, with D possibly TRBD1 on 5 matching bases. V lost 7 bases to trimming and J lost 1 base, with 16 bases between them. CDR1 is MNHEY and CDR2 is SVGAGI in the germline V gene. The CDR3 is 15 amino acids. Here the CDR3 DNA reads TGTGCCAGCATCCCACGAGACGGGGGGAACACTGAAGCTTTCTTT. Residues: CASIPRDGGNTEAFF.

The chain carries TRBV27 and TRBJ1-2; D ambiguous. CDR3 length: 15 residues. Germline-derived CDR1 and CDR2 are MNHEY and SMNVEV (reference sequence). V lost 0 bases and J lost 0, with 8 bases in between. CDR3 in DNA: TGTGCCAGCAGTTTATCGGGAGTCGCTAACTATGGCTACACCTTC. As protein: CASSLSGVANYGYTF.

V is TRBV14 and J is TRBJ2-5; D remains unclear. Germline-derived CDR1 and CDR2 are SGHDN and FVKESK. CDR3 size: 16 residues. V lost 1 base and J 3 bases, leaving 15 bases between the germline ends. The chain's CDR3 is CASSQAGLLLKETQYF. The CDR3 nucleotides are TGTGCCAGCAGCCAAGCGGGCTTACTGCTGAAAGAGACCCAGTACTTC. The variable domain in full, completed from reference TRBV14 and TRBJ2-5, reads EAGVTQFPSHSVIEKGQTVTLRCDPISGHDNLYWYRRVMGKEIKFLLHFVKESKQDESGMPNNRFLAERTGGTYSTLKVQPAELEDSGVYFCASSQAGLLLKETQYFGPGTRLLVL.

This rearrangement joins TRBV4-3 to TRBJ2-2; D is possibly TRBD1 (5 bases). CDR3 length equals 18 residues. Trimming took 3 bases from V and 1 from J, leaving 18 bases between them. From germline, CDR1 is LGHNA and CDR2 YSLEER. This chain's CDR3 is CASSQRSLGQGNTGELFF. CDR3 DNA sequence: TGCGCCAGCAGCCAGCGTAGCTTGGGGCAGGGGAACACCGGGGAGCTGTTTTTT.

The chain links TRBV19 to TRBJ1-3; D ambiguous. The germline gives CDR1 LNHDA, CDR2 SQIVND (reference sequence). The CDR3 spans 17 residues. V was cut by 1 base and J by 0 bases, with 13 bases left in between. The CDR3 protein is CASSIAGESGSGNTIYF. The CDR3, as DNA: TGTGCCAGTAGTATAGCCGGGGAGTCGGGCTCTGGAAACACCATATATTTT.

The J gene is TRBJ2-3, the V gene TRBV5-4; TRBD1 or TRBD2 may be the D gene (7 bases each). The CDR3 spans 14 residues. Germline V gene sequence: CDR1 SGHNT, CDR2 YYREEE (reference sequence). The V end was cut by 0 bases, the J end by 8 bases, with 13 bases between. The CDR3, as DNA: TGTGCCAGCAGCTTGGGGCAGGGGGGGGGTACGCAGTATTTT. Translated: CASSLGQGGGTQYF. Filled out from reference TRBV5-4 and TRBJ2-3, the complete variable domain reads ETGVTQSPTHLIKTRGQQVTLRCSSQSGHNTVSWYQQALGQGPQFIFQYYREEENGRGNFPPRFSGLQFPNYSSELNVNALELDDSALYLCASSLGQGGGTQYFGPGTRLTVL.

The CDR3 reads CASSQGQNTQYF. As DNA, the CDR3 is TGTGCCAGCAGCCAAGGACAGAATACGCAGTATTTT. The rearrangement joins TRBV14 to TRBJ2-3; possibly TRBD1 for D (5 bases). V was pared by 1 base and J by 7 bases, with 6 bases between. Germline V lookup: CDR1 SGHDN, CDR2 FVKESK. The CDR3 is 12 amino acids.

The CDR3 nucleotides are TGTGCCTGGAAGGCACCCCTCGCGATCACAGATACGCAGTATTTT. The encoded protein is CAWKAPLAITDTQYF. This chain joins TRBV30 and TRBJ2-3; no reliable D call. The germline V and J ends were trimmed by 4 bases and 2 bases, with 16 bases remaining between them. The CDR3 sequence is 15 residues long. Germline lookup yields CDR1 GTSNPN and CDR2 SVGIG (reference sequence).

This clonotype has only a few counts. The chain couples TRBV27 to TRBJ1-1, with 9 bases fitting TRBD1. V was pared by 1 base and J by 1 base, with 1 base of the junction left unmatched. The CDR3 sequence is 15 residues long. CDR1 is MNHEY and CDR2 is SMNVEV in the germline V gene (reference sequence). The CDR3 reads CASSLYRGPNTEAFF. In nucleotides, the CDR3 is TGTGCCAGCAGTTTATACAGGGGGCCGAACACTGAAGCTTTCTTT.

The chain joins TRBV18 to TRBJ2-7; 11 bases map to TRBD2. CDR3 length equals 15 residues. J was trimmed by 0 bases and V by 4 bases; bases with no gene match: 2. Germline V lookup: CDR1 KGHSH, CDR2 LQKENI. CDR3 nucleotide sequence: TGTGCCAGCTCACAGACTAGCGGGGTCTCCTACGAGCAGTACTTC. Residues: CASSQTSGVSYEQYF.

The chain is built from TRBV29-1 and TRBJ2-1; D gene ambiguous. Germline values: CDR1 SQVTM, CDR2 ANQGSEA. Trimming shortened V by 1 base and J by 0 bases, and 4 bases separated the two germline ends. The CDR3 length is 13 residues. The CDR3 loop is CSVEGGSYNEQFF. Written as DNA, the CDR3 is TGCAGCGTTGAAGGCGGCTCCTACAATGAGCAGTTCTTC.

By share, this clonotype counts as medium-sized (0.01 to 0.1%). Here the CDR3 reads CSVAGVGQPQHF. The CDR3 region has the DNA TGCAGCGTTGCAGGGGTAGGTCAGCCCCAGCATTTT. The chain uses TRBV29-1 and TRBJ1-5, with D possibly matching TRBD1 (6 bases). Germline V lookup: CDR1 SQVTM, CDR2 ANQGSEA. Deletions cut 4 bases from V and 6 bases from J, with 10 bases between. CDR3 size: 12 residues. The whole variable domain, filled in from reference TRBV29-1 and TRBJ1-5, reads SAVISQKPSRDICQRGTSLTIQCQVDSQVTMMFWYRQQPGQSLTLIATANQGSEATYESGFVIDKFPISRPNLTFSTLTVSNMSPEDSSIYLCSVAGVGQPQHFGDGTRLSIL.

About this clonotype itself: This may be a read error: a much more frequent sequence differs by one nucleotide. CDR3 nucleotides: TGTGCCAGCAGCCCCCCGTCCTACGAGCTGTACTTC. This translates into CASSPPSYELYF. The chain has TRBV11-1 and TRBJ2-7; the D is unclear. Germline V gene lookup returns CDR1 SGHAT and CDR2 FQDESV (reference sequence). The CDR3 sequence is 12 residues long.